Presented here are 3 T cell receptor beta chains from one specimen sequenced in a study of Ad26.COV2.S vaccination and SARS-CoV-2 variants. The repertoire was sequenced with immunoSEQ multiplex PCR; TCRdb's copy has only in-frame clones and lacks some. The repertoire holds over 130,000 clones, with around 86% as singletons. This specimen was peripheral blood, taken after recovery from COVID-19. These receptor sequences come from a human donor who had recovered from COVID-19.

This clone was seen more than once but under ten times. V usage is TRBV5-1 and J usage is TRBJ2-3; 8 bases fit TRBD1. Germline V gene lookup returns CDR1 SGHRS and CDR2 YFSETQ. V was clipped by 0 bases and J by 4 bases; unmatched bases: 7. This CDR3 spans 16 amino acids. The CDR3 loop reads CASSLAPDRGADTQYF. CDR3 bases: TGCGCCAGCAGCTTGGCCCCTGACAGGGGCGCAGATACGCAGTATTTT. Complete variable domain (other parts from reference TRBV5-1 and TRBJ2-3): KAGVTQTPRYLIKTRGQQVTLSCSPISGHRSVSWYQQTPGQGLQFLFEYFSETQRNKGNFPGRFSGRQFSNSRSEMNVSTLELGDSALYLCASSLAPDRGADTQYFGPGTRLTVL.

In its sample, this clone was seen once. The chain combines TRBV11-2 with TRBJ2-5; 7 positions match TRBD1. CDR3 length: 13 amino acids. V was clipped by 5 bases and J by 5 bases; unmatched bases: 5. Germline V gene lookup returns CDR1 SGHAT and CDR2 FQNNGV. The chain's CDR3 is CASSGDRRETQYF. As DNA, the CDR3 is TGTGCCAGCAGCGGGGACAGAAGGGAGACCCAGTACTTC.

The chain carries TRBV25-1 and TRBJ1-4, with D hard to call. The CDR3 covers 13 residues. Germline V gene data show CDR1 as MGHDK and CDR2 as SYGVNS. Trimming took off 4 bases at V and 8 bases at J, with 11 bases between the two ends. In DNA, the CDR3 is TGTGCCAGCAGTGGGGGTGGAGGGGAAAAACTGTTTTTT. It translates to CASSGGGGEKLFF.